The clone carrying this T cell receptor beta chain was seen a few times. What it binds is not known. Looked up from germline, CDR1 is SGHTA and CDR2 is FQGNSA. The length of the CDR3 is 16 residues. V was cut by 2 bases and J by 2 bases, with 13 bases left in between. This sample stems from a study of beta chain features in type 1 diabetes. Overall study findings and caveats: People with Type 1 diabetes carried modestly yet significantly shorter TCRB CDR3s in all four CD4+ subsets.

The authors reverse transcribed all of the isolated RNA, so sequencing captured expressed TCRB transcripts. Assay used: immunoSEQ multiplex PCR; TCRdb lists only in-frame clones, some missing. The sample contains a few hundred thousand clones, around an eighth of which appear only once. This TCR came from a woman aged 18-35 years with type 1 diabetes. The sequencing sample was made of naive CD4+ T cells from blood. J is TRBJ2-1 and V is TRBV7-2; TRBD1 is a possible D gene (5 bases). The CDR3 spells CASSLSRGTAYNEQFF. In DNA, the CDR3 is TGTGCCAGCAGCTTAAGTAGGGGTACCGCCTACAATGAGCAGTTCTTC.